The 10 T cell receptor beta chains reported below all come from one sample, sequenced in a study of T cell responses to AZD1222 COVID-19 vaccine. Assay used: immunoSEQ multiplex PCR; TCRdb lists only in-frame clones, some missing. The data hold 55,000 to 75,000 clones, with 85% to 90% observed a single time. The starting material was peripheral blood, obtained on day 0 of AZD1222 vaccination. The receptors were gathered from an adult in good health.

Turning to this clone: The sample holds other DNA sequences that translate to the same CDR3. The J gene is TRBJ2-7, the V gene TRBV7-2; D is perhaps TRBD1 (6 bases). Trimming stripped 0 bases from V and 2 bases from J, with 8 bases between. Germline lookup yields CDR1 SGHTA and CDR2 FQGNSA. The CDR3 has 14 amino acids. CDR3 sequence reads: CASSLAGATYEQYF. DNA for the CDR3: TGTGCCAGCAGCTTAGCGGGGGCTACCTACGAGCAGTACTTC.

V gene TRBV6-5 combines with J gene TRBJ2-2, with a weak D call TRBD1 (6 bases). From germline, CDR1 is MNHEY and CDR2 SVGAGI. This CDR3 has 15 residues. V gave up 2 bases and J gave up 5 bases, with 12 bases separating them. The CDR3 sequence: CASSYVRGTTGELFF. Written as DNA, the CDR3 is TGTGCCAGCAGTTACGTCAGGGGAACGACCGGGGAGCTGTTTTTT.

The genes are TRBV27 and TRBJ1-4, with D unclear. Between the trimmed V and J ends, which lost 7 bases and 0 bases, there was a span of 12 bases. Germline-derived CDR1 and CDR2 are MNHEY and SMNVEV (reference sequence). There are 15 residues in the CDR3. The CDR3 loop is CASTLNTATNEKLFF. The CDR3 coding sequence is TGTGCCAGCACCCTCAACACGGCAACTAATGAAAAACTGTTTTTT.

In DNA, the CDR3 is TGTGCCAGCAGTTTCGCACCTCGACTAAGCGGAAGTGTTTTGGTCAATGAGCAGTTCTTC. Its protein is CASSFAPRLSGSVLVNEQFF. The rearrangement joins TRBV28 to TRBJ2-1; D may be TRBD2 (5 bases). Germline lookup yields CDR1 MDHEN and CDR2 SYDVKM. Trimming stripped 3 bases from V and 6 bases from J, with 30 bases between. The CDR3 is 20 amino acids.

This rearrangement joins TRBV6-6 to TRBJ2-2; 13 nucleotides line up with TRBD2. The CDR3 totals 17 residues. Germline trimming cut 5 bases from V and 5 bases from J; bases unmatched to any gene: 8. Germline CDR1 is MNHNY and CDR2 is SVGAGI (reference sequence). CDR3: CASSQWTSGSATGELFF. The CDR3 coding sequence is TGTGCCAGCAGTCAGTGGACTAGCGGGAGTGCTACCGGGGAGCTGTTTTTT.

The chain joins TRBV2 to TRBJ1-1; 7 bases fit TRBD1. V trimming: 1 base; J trimming: 2 bases; junction bases outside the gene matches: 1. The CDR3 contains 14 residues. Germline CDR1 SNHLY, CDR2 FYNNEI. The CDR3 is CASSEGGGNTEAFF. CDR3 sequence (DNA): TGTGCCAGCAGTGAAGGAGGGGGCAACACTGAAGCTTTCTTT.

The chain recombines TRBV27 with TRBJ2-5; D remains ambiguous. Trimming took 7 bases from V and 3 from J, leaving 18 bases between them. Looked up from germline, CDR1 is MNHEY and CDR2 is SMNVEV (reference sequence). The length of the CDR3 is 15 residues. The chain's CDR3 is CASNWAAGSKETQYF. DNA of the CDR3: TGTGCCAGCAACTGGGCAGCCGGCAGCAAAGAGACCCAGTACTTC.

The chain employs TRBV11-2 and TRBJ2-2; no clear D gene. The length of the CDR3 is 14 residues. Germline V gives CDR1 SGHAT, CDR2 FQNNGV. Deletions cut 1 base from V and 3 bases from J, with 6 bases between. Here the CDR3 reads CASSLGQYTGELFF. The CDR3 DNA sequence: TGTGCCAGCAGCTTAGGGCAGTACACCGGGGAGCTGTTTTTT.

The rearrangement joins TRBV2 to TRBJ2-5, with D tentatively TRBD1 or TRBD2 (5 bases each). Trimming pared 2 bases from V and 2 bases from J, leaving 18 bases between. The CDR3 loop spans 17 amino acids. Germline V gene lookup returns CDR1 SNHLY and CDR2 FYNNEI. Written as DNA, the CDR3 is TGTGCCAGCAGTGAAACCGGGGCCACCTCACCTCAAGAGACCCAGTACTTC. Translating it yields CASSETGATSPQETQYF.

The chain has TRBV6-5 and TRBJ1-4; D unresolved. This CDR3 has 14 residues. V lost 9 bases, J lost 8 bases, and 19 bases lay in between. Germline V gene lookup returns CDR1 MNHEY and CDR2 SVGAGI. As DNA, the CDR3 is TGTGCCAGTGCTAGGCCAGCCCGGAGGGAAAAACTGTTTTTT. It is translated as CASARPARREKLFF.